This TCR beta chain was captured by sequencing in a study of CD8+ T cells in alopecia areata. In each case, RNA was isolated and then reverse transcribed into cDNA as the sequencing template. The method was immunoSEQ multiplex PCR; TCRdb's version includes in-frame clones alone and lacks a portion of them. The table has 150,000 or so clones, 87% seen once. A word on this clone: The antigen is unknown. This CDR3 is also generated by other DNA sequences in the sample.

Overall study results and limits: Affected lesional scalp, above all in alopecia totalis/universalis, was more clonal than normal scalp.

V lost 4 bases, J lost 3 bases, and 7 bases stayed unmatched. Germline V gene sequence: CDR1 PRHDT, CDR2 FYEKMQ (reference sequence). The length of the CDR3 is 16 residues. This receptor was identified in a human donor with alopecia areata. The gene calls are TRBV13 and TRBJ2-2, with TRBD1 matching over 8 bases. The sample in question was CD8+ T cells sorted from blood, obtained at week 0. The CDR3 coding sequence is TGTGCCAGCAGCTCAACGGACAGGGACGACACCGGGGAGCTGTTTTTT. Translation: CASSSTDRDDTGELFF.